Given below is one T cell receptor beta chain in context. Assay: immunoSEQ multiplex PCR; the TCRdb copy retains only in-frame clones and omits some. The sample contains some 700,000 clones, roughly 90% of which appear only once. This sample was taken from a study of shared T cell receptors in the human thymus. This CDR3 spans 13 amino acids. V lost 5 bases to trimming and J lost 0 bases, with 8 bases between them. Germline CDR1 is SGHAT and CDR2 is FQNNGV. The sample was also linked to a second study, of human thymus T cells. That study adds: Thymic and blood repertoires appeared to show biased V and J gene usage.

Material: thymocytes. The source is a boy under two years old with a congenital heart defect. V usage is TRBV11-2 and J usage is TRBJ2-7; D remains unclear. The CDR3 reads CASSTGSSYEQYF. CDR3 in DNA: TGTGCCAGCAGCACCGGTTCCTCCTACGAGCAGTACTTC.